This entry describes one TCR beta chain. The antigen it binds to is not known. Per-base quality was not reported, and no clone a single base away is much larger than it. The data belong to a study of Ad26.COV2.S vaccination and SARS-CoV-2 variants (dated by TCRdb to the early 2020s). For the study in its entirety: Vaccine-arm donors came from COV1001, a multicentre, randomized, double-blind, placebo-controlled phase I-IIa trial of Ad26.COV2.S in healthy adults. A total of roughly 30 samples were included in the TCR-sequenced set, comprising 19 Ad26.COV2.S vaccine recipients, 5 placebo recipients and 8 SARS-CoV-2 convalescent individuals. Participants in the trial were split at random into five groups of five each, receiving low-dose or high-dose Ad26.COV2.S once or twice, or else placebo on both occasions. Ad26.COV2.S was given intramuscularly at 5x10^10 or 1x10^11 viral particles, as a single shot or as two shots 56 days apart. Blinding of investigators to trial group allocation was maintained during experiments and outcome assessment. Sequencing of the TCRbeta repertoire served to evaluate the specificity and breadth of SARS-CoV-2-reactive T cell receptors following Ad26.COV2.S vaccination. The full study reports these points: According to the authors, total T cell responses may have been underestimated by the TCR breadth and depth analyses. After vaccination, substantial breadth of spike-specific CD8+ and CD4+ T cell responses was reported. Vaccine and placebo recipients had comparable non-spike TCR breadth, which fits with the vaccine containing only spike. Spike-specific TCR breadth was higher in Ad26.COV2.S recipients than in placebo recipients (P = 0.0014). The study was not powered for comparison of responses between vaccine doses or regimens.

From V the trimming removes 0 bases and from J it removes 7 bases, while the gene matches leave 13 bases of the junction unaccounted for. CDR1 and CDR2 were assigned from the germline V gene (reference sequence) as LGHDT and YNNKEL. The CDR3 has 18 amino acids, counting the end cysteine and phenylalanine. The sequence is cut down to CDR3 DNA, 54 bases in frame from base 1. The sample's treatment or condition label, decoded: 15 to 20 received Ad26.COV2.S at low or high dose, single or two shots; several received placebo; per-sample allocation not given. Repertoires of vaccine and placebo recipients were sequenced from samples collected on day 63 after the first injection. Cohort 1b enrolled around 23 adults aged 18-55 years at a single site in Boston, USA, between 29 July and 7 August 2020. As a vaccine, Ad26.COV2.S was a replication-incompetent adenovirus type 26 vector that expressed a prefusion-stabilized SARS-CoV-2 spike protein derived from the original Wuhan strain.

TCRbeta CDR3 regions were sequenced with the immunoSEQ Assay. After extraction, genomic DNA underwent amplification by bias-controlled multiplex PCR, followed by high-throughput sequencing. From the authors' description of their analysis: To quantify the absolute abundance of every unique TCRbeta CDR3 region, sequences were collapsed and filtered. T cell fraction was estimated by normalizing TCRbeta template counts to usable DNA, with usable DNA measured through amplification of reference genes found in all nucleated cells. Repertoire TCRs were annotated as SARS-CoV-2-specific by exact matching of V gene, CDR3 amino acid sequence and J gene to a known reactive TCR set. The reference SARS-CoV-2 TCR set came from MIRA and was filtered for enrichment in COVID-19-positive ImmuneCODE repertoires, removing public or cross-reactive TCRs. Drawing on the MIRA antigens, annotated TCRs were analysed further at the level of specific ORF or position within ORF. Depth was the summed frequency of annotated unique rearrangements, while breadth was defined as annotated unique rearrangements over total unique productive rearrangements. Two-sided Wilcoxon rank-sum tests were used to compare TCR breadth between groups. TCRdb's version of the immuneACCESS table is confined to in-frame rearrangements and falls short of the full clone set. An unresolved V gene accounts for under half of the shortfall where checked; the remainder is of unknown origin. The DNA was the basis for D and trimming; V, J and clone size are from that table. The sample contains hundreds of thousands of clones, approximately 86% of them found a single time. The top ten constitute roughly a tenth of the sample.

The source was peripheral blood, collected in a trial of Ad26.COV2.S vaccine versus placebo. The rearrangement joined TRBV3-1 (or the pseudogene TRBV3-2) to TRBJ2-1, and TRBD2 aligns with 9 junction nucleotides. This receptor was taken from a person aged 18-65 years who received the Ad26.COV2.S COVID-19 vaccine or a placebo. The sequenced DNA: TGTGCCAGCAGCCAAGATCCCATCAGACTAGCGGAGCTGAATGAGCAGTTCTTC. Its translation is CASSQDPIRLAELNEQFF.